What follows are 12 T cell receptor beta chains derived from one specimen sequenced in a study of beta chain features in type 1 diabetes. Study outcomes and limitations: Moderate yet significant TCRB CDR3 shortening was seen in Type 1 diabetes patients in all four CD4+ subsets.

Which antigens these TCRs recognize remains unknown. Of the isolated RNA, all was reverse transcribed, and so the sequenced material was expressed TCRB transcripts. The repertoire was sequenced with immunoSEQ multiplex PCR; TCRdb's copy has only in-frame clones and lacks some. The sample consists of 600,000 to 700,000 clones, roughly 12% of them appearing once. What was sequenced was naive CD4+ T cells from blood. Receptor source: a man aged 25 to 40 with type 1 diabetes.

This clone was seen a few times. The chain is built from TRBV11-3 and TRBJ2-1; D gene unclear. V lost 1 base and J lost 5, with 12 bases in between. Germline V lookup: CDR1 SGHNT, CDR2 YENEEA. This CDR3 is built from 15 residues. CDR3 DNA: TGTGCCAGCAGCTTAGGCCCAGCCCCCCACAATGAGCAGTTCTTC. Encoded protein: CASSLGPAPHNEQFF.

The chain carries TRBV6-5 and TRBJ2-1, with 9 nucleotides matching TRBD1. Germline V gene sequence: CDR1 MNHEY, CDR2 SVGAGI. Unmatched junction bases numbered 10, after V lost 8 bases and J lost 8 bases. CDR3 size: 14 residues. The CDR3, as DNA: TGTGCCAGCGGAACAGGGGGCCACCTCTATGAGCAGTTCTTC. It encodes CASGTGGHLYEQFF.

CDR3 in amino acids: CSVFFRGYEEKLFF. CDR3 in DNA: TGCAGCGTTTTTTTTAGGGGGTATGAAGAAAAACTGTTTTTT. V is TRBV29-1 and J is TRBJ1-4, with D possibly being TRBD1 (6 bases). V lost 5 bases and J lost 8, with 18 bases in between. There are 14 residues in the CDR3. Germline V lookup: CDR1 SQVTM, CDR2 ANQGSEA.

Only a few counts were recorded for this clone. The V gene is TRBV4-2, the J gene TRBJ1-2; possible D gene TRBD1, 6 bases. There are 14 residues in the CDR3. Germline V gives CDR1 LGHNA, CDR2 YNFKEQ. With 0 bases removed from V and 7 bases from J, the gap between germline ends came to 12 bases. DNA for the CDR3: TGTGCCAGCAGCCAAGATAGGGGGGCAGTTGGCTACACCTTC. Its protein is CASSQDRGAVGYTF.

The table lists this clone with a few counts. The chain is built from TRBV28 and TRBJ2-7; the D is unclear. Trimming removed 3 bases at V and 3 bases at J, with 12 bases between. Germline V gene sequence: CDR1 MDHEN, CDR2 SYDVKM. The CDR3 covers 14 residues. DNA for the CDR3: TGTGCCAGCAGTTTGACCGGATTACTCTACGAGCAGTACTTC. It translates to CASSLTGLLYEQYF.

This clone has only a few counts. This sequence joins TRBV2 and TRBJ2-1; D is unclear. Germline-derived CDR1 and CDR2 are SNHLY and FYNNEI. The CDR3 contains 14 residues. Deletions cut 6 bases from V and 5 bases from J, with 14 bases between. DNA of the CDR3: TGTGCCAGCAGGACTCATGAAGTGAACAATGAGCAGTTCTTC. Protein: CASRTHEVNNEQFF.

The rearrangement uses TRBV18 and TRBJ1-2; D gene uncertain. Looked up from germline, CDR1 is KGHSH and CDR2 is LQKENI. The CDR3 loop spans 14 amino acids. Trimming pared 2 bases from V and 2 bases from J, leaving 9 bases between. The DNA of the CDR3 is TGTGCCAGCTCACCAGGGGAAGAAAACTATGGCTACACCTTC. As protein: CASSPGEENYGYTF.

The chain couples TRBV28 to TRBJ2-6; D gene uncertain. CDR1 is MDHEN, CDR2 SYDVKM, per germline. With 4 bases removed from V and 1 base from J, the gap between germline ends came to 8 bases. This CDR3 comprises 15 residues. The chain's CDR3 is CASSSRQSGANVLTF. The CDR3 nucleotides are TGTGCCAGCAGTTCGAGACAATCTGGGGCCAACGTCCTGACTTTC.

This clone has more than one count but fewer than ten. The chain recombines TRBV5-1 with TRBJ2-3; 8 nucleotides align to TRBD2. J lost 2 bases, V lost 2 bases, and 4 bases had no gene match. The CDR3 covers 15 residues. Looked up from germline, CDR1 is SGHRS and CDR2 is YFSETQ. As DNA, the CDR3 is TGCGCCAGCAGCTTTACTAGCGGACTCACAGATACGCAGTATTTT. Translated: CASSFTSGLTDTQYF. Combining the CDR3 with reference TRBV5-1 and TRBJ2-3 gives the whole variable domain KAGVTQTPRYLIKTRGQQVTLSCSPISGHRSVSWYQQTPGQGLQFLFEYFSETQRNKGNFPGRFSGRQFSNSRSEMNVSTLELGDSALYLCASSFTSGLTDTQYFGPGTRLTVL.

The chain carries TRBV28 and TRBJ2-7; 7 positions agree with TRBD1. V was pared by 3 bases and J by 5 bases, with 4 bases of the junction left unmatched. The CDR3 loop spans 13 amino acids. The V gene's germline CDR1 is MDHEN and CDR2 SYDVKM. The CDR3 nucleotides read TGTGCCAGCAGTTTTCCTCAGGGGGACGAGCAGTACTTC. This codes for CASSFPQGDEQYF.

The rearrangement joins TRBV7-8 to TRBJ2-1; D gene ambiguous. From germline, CDR1 is SGHVS and CDR2 FQNEAQ. V shed 2 bases and J shed 3 bases, with 11 bases lying between them. CDR3 length: 15 amino acids. The CDR3 loop reads CASSLTSTHYNEQFF. The CDR3 region has the DNA TGTGCCAGCAGCTTAACCTCTACCCACTACAATGAGCAGTTCTTC.

This clone was picked up a small number of times. CDR3 DNA sequence: TGTGCCAGCAGCTTGATAGGAGGTCATGAGACCCAGTACTTC. Amino acid sequence: CASSLIGGHETQYF. The V call is TRBV7-3, the J call TRBJ2-5, with D perhaps TRBD2 (5 bases). V dropped 3 bases and J dropped 5 bases, with 13 bases sitting between them. The CDR3 consists of 14 residues. Germline loops: CDR1 SGHTA, CDR2 FQGTGA. Full variable domain (remainder filled in from reference TRBV7-3 and TRBJ2-5): GAGVSQTPSNKVTEKGKYVELRCDPISGHTALYWYRQSLGQGPEFLIYFQGTGAADDSGLPNDRFFAVRPEGSVSTLKIQRTERGDSAVYLCASSLIGGHETQYFGPGTRLLVL.